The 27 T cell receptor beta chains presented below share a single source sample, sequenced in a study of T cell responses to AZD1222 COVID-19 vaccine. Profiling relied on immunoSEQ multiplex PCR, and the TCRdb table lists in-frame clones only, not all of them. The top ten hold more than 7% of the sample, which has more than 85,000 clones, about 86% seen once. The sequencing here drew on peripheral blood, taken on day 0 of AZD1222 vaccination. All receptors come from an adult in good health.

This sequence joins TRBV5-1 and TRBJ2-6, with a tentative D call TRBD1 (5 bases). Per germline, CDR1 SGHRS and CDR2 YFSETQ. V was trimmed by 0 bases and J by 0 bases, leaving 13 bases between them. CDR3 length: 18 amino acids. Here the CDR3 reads CASSLERQTGSGANVLTF. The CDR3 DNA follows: TGCGCCAGCAGCTTGGAGCGACAGACCGGCTCTGGGGCCAACGTCCTGACTTTC.

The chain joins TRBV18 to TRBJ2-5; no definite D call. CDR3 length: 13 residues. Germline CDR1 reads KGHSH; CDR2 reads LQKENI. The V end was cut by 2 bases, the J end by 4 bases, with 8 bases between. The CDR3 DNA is TGTGCCAGCTCACCAGTCCAAGGAGAGACCCAGTACTTC. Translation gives CASSPVQGETQYF.

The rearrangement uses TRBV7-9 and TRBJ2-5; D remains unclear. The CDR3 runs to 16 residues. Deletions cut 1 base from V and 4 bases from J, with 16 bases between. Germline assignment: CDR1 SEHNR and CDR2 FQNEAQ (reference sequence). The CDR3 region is CASSLESRFLGETQYF. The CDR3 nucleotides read TGTGCCAGCAGCTTAGAATCGCGGTTTCTGGGAGAGACCCAGTACTTC.

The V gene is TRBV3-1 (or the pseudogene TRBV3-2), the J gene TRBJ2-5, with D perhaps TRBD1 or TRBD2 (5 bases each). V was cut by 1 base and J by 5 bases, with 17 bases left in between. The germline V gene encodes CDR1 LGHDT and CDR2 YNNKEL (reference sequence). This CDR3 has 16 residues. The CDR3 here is CASSQARTRWGETQYF. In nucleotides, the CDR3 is TGTGCCAGCAGCCAAGCCCGGACGCGTTGGGGGGAGACCCAGTACTTC.

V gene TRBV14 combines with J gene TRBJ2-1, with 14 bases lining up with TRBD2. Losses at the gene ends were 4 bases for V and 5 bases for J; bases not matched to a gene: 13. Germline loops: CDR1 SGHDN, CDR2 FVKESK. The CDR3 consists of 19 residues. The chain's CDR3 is CASSPLVGTSGSRDNEQFF. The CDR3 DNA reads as TGTGCCAGCAGCCCCCTCGTGGGGACTAGCGGGAGTAGGGACAATGAGCAGTTCTTC.

The CDR3 is CASSQDPLGSGANVLTF. The CDR3 DNA is TGCGCCAGCAGCCAAGACCCCCTCGGATCTGGGGCCAACGTCCTGACTTTC. The rearrangement joins TRBV4-1 to TRBJ2-6; D is ambiguous. The CDR3 runs to 17 residues. V dropped 0 bases and J dropped 1 base, with 10 bases sitting between them. The germline gives CDR1 MGHRA, CDR2 YSYEKL.

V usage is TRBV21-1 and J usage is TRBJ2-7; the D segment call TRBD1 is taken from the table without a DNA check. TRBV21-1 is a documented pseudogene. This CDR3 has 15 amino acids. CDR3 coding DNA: TGTGCCAGCAGCCCCCCCCGGACAGGAGCCTACGAGCAGTACTTC. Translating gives CASSPPRTGAYEQYF.

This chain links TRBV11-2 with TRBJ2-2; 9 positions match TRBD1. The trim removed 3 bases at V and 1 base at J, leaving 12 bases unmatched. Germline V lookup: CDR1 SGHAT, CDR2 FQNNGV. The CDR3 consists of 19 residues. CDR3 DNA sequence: TGTGCCAGCAGCTTCTCAGGGACAGGGTGGGCCATGAACACCGGGGAGCTGTTTTTT. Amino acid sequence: CASSFSGTGWAMNTGELFF. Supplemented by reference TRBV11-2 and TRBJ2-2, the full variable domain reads EAGVAQSPRYKIIEKRQSVAFWCNPISGHATLYWYQQILGQGPKLLIQFQNNGVVDDSQLPKDRFSAERLKGVDSTLKIQPAKLEDSAVYLCASSFSGTGWAMNTGELFFGEGSRLTVL.

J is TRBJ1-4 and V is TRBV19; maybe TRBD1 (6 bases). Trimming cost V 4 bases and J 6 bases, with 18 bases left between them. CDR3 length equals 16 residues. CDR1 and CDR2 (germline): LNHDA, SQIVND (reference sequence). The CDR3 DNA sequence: TGTGCCAGTAGTACCCCACAAACAGGGAACCATGAAAAACTGTTTTTT. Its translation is CASSTPQTGNHEKLFF.

CDR3: CASSSRGGSSHEQYF. The DNA of the CDR3 is TGTGCCAGCAGCTCTAGGGGAGGGAGTTCCCACGAGCAGTACTTC. The V and J genes are TRBV11-2 and TRBJ2-7; 7 positions match TRBD2. From germline, CDR1 is SGHAT and CDR2 FQNNGV. V was pared by 4 bases and J by 5 bases, with 11 bases of the junction left unmatched. There are 15 residues in the CDR3.

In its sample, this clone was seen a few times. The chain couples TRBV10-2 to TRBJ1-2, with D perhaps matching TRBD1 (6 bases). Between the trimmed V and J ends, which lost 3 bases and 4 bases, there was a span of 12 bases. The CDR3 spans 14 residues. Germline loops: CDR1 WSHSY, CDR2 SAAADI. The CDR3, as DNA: TGCGCCAGCAGTGATCGGACAGCGTTCTATGGCTACACCTTC. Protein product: CASSDRTAFYGYTF.

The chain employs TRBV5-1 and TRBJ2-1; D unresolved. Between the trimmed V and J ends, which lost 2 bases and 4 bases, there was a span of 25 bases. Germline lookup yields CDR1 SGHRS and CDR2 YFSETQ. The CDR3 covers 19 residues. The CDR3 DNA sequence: TGCGCCAGCAGCTTTCTTAAAACGGAACCGACTCGAGCATACAATGAGCAGTTCTTC. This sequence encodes CASSFLKTEPTRAYNEQFF. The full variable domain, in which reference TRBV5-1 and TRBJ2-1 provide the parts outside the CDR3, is KAGVTQTPRYLIKTRGQQVTLSCSPISGHRSVSWYQQTPGQGLQFLFEYFSETQRNKGNFPGRFSGRQFSNSRSEMNVSTLELGDSALYLCASSFLKTEPTRAYNEQFFGPGTRLTVL.

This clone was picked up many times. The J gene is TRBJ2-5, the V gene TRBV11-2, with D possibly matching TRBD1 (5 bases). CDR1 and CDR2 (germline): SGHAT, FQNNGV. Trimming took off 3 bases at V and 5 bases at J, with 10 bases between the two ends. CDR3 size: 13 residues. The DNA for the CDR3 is TGTGCCAGCAGCTTTCCAGGGATGGAGACCCAGTACTTC. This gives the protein CASSFPGMETQYF.

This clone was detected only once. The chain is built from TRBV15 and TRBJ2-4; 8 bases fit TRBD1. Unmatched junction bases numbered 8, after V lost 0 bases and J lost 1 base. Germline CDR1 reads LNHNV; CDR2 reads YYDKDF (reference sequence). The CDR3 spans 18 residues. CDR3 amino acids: CATSRDQGAGGAKNIQYF. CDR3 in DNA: TGTGCCACCAGCAGAGATCAGGGGGCCGGAGGGGCCAAAAACATTCAGTACTTC.

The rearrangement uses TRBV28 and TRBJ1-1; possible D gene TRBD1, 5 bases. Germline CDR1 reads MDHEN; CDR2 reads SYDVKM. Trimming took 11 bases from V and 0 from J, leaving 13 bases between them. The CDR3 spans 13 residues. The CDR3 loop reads CAGRRALNTEAFF. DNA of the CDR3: TGTGCCGGACGCAGGGCTCTGAACACTGAAGCTTTCTTT.

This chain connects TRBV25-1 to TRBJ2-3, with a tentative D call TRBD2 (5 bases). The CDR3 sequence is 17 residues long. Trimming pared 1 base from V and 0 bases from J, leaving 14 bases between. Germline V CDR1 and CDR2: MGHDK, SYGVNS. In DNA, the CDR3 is TGTGCCAGCAGTGAATTTGGCCGGGGAGTTAGCACAGATACGCAGTATTTT. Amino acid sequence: CASSEFGRGVSTDTQYF.

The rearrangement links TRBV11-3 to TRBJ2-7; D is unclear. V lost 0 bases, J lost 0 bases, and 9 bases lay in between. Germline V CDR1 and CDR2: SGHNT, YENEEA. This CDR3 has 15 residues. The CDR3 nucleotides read TGTGCCAGCAGCTTAGATTTTTACGGCTCCTACGAGCAGTACTTC. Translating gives CASSLDFYGSYEQYF.

The CDR3 here is CASSLLAAANTGELFF. CDR3 DNA sequence: TGCGCCAGCAGTTTACTAGCGGCCGCGAACACCGGGGAGCTGTTTTTT. The chain couples TRBV10-1 to TRBJ2-2, with 8 nucleotides matching TRBD2. J lost 0 bases, V lost 5 bases, and 5 bases had no gene match. This CDR3 spans 16 amino acids. Germline V CDR1 and CDR2: WNHNN, SYGVQD (reference sequence).

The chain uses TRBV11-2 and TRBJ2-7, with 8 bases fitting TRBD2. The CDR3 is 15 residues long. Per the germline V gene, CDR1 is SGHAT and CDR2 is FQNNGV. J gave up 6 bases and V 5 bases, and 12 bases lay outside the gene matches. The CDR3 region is CASSQEPGLAAEQYF. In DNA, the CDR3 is TGTGCCAGCAGCCAAGAACCCGGACTAGCCGCCGAGCAGTACTTC.

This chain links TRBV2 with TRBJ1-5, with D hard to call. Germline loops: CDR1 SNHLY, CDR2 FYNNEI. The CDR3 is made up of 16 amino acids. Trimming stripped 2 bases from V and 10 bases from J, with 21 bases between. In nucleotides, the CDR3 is TGTGCCAGCAGTGAATTGGCGGTGGCTGCCCAACCACCCCAGCATTTT. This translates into CASSELAVAAQPPQHF.

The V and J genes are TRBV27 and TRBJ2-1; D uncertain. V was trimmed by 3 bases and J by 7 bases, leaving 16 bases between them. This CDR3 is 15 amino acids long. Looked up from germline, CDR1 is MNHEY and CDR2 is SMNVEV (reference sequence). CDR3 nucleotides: TGTGCCAGCAGTTTTTCCGGGCCTCCAAGGAATGAGCAGTTCTTC. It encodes CASSFSGPPRNEQFF.

In DNA form, the CDR3 reads TGTGCCAGCAGCTTAGGGTTCAGGGGGGCGGAGGGCTATGGCTACACCTTC. It codes for CASSLGFRGAEGYGYTF. The chain is built from TRBV7-2 and TRBJ1-2, with 7 nucleotides matching TRBD1. With V trimmed by 1 base and J by 4 bases, 12 bases remained unmatched. The CDR3 has 17 residues. Germline CDR1 reads SGHTA; CDR2 reads FQGNSA.

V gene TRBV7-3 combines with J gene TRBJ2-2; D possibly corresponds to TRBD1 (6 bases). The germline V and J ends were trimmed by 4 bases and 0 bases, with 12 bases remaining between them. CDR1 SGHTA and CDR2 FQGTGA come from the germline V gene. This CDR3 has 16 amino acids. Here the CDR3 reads CASSSYRVTNTGELFF. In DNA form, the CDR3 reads TGTGCCAGCAGCTCTTACAGGGTAACGAACACCGGGGAGCTGTTTTTT.

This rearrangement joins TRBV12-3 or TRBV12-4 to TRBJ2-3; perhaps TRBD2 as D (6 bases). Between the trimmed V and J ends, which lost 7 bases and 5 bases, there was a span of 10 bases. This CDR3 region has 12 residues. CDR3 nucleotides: TGTGCCAGCACGCGAGCGGGAGATACGCAGTATTTT. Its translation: CASTRAGDTQYF.

The CDR3 DNA sequence: TGTGCCAGCAGTTTAGAGTGGGTCTATGGCTACACCTTC. Protein product: CASSLEWVYGYTF. The chain recombines TRBV12-3 or TRBV12-4 with TRBJ1-2; D not resolved. V was cut by 1 base and J by 4 bases, with 7 bases left in between. The CDR3 is 13 amino acids.

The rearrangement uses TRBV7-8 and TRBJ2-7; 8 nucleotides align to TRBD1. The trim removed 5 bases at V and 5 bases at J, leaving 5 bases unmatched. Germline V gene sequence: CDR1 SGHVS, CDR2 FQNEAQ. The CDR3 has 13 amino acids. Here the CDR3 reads CASSPRTGNEQYF. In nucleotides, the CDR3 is TGTGCCAGCAGCCCTCGGACAGGGAACGAGCAGTACTTC.

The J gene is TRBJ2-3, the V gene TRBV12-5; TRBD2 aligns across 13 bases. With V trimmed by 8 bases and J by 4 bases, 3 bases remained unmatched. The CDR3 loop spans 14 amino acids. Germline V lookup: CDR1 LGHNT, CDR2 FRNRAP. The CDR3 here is CASRTSGSADTQYF. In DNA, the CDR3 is TGTGCTAGTAGGACTAGCGGGAGTGCAGATACGCAGTATTTT.